The 2 T cell receptor beta chains listed next were all sequenced from one sample in a study of blood T cells in healthy people across ages. Alongside a J-beta primer mix, a sample-barcoded 5' primer served in a second PCR lasting about 7 to 11 cycles. TCRdb used MiXCR to reprocess the 5' RACE reads, holding one entry per CDR3 protein. The sample holds some 780,000 distinct CDR3 sequences, roughly 50% seen once. What was sequenced was blood. These receptors were collected from a man aged 35 to 55 in good health.

The V gene is TRBV7-2, the J gene TRBJ2-7; the D call may be TRBD1 or TRBD2 (5 bases each). Between the trimmed V and J ends, which lost 5 bases and 3 bases, there was a span of 20 bases. Germline V gene data show CDR1 as SGHTA and CDR2 as FQGNSA. The CDR3 extends over 16 amino acids. The CDR3 loop is CASSRGAGGVGYEQYF. CDR3 coding DNA: TGTGCCAGCAGCCGTGGGGCGGGTGGAGTGGGCTACGAGCAGTACTTC. Full variable domain (missing parts from reference TRBV7-2 and TRBJ2-7): GAGVSQSPSNKVTEKGKDVELRCDPISGHTALYWYRQSLGQGLEFLIYFQGNSAPDKSGLPSDRFSAERTGGSVSTLTIQRTQQEDSAVYLCASSRGAGGVGYEQYFGPGTRLTVT.

This clonotype came up a few times. This rearrangement joins TRBV20-1 to TRBJ2-7; no clear D gene. V lost 1 base and J 0 bases, leaving 13 bases between the germline ends. Looked up from germline, CDR1 is DFQATT and CDR2 is SNEGSKA (reference sequence). The CDR3 has 15 amino acids. The CDR3 sequence: CSARVGWISSYEQYF. DNA of the CDR3: TGCAGTGCTAGAGTTGGCTGGATTAGCTCCTACGAGCAGTACTTC.